These 5 T cell receptor beta chains were all obtained from the same sample, sequenced in a study of blood T cell repertoires in COVID-19. Measured with immunoSEQ multiplex PCR; TCRdb has only the in-frame clones, and not every one. The profile shows more than 95,000 clones, roughly 82% of them singletons. Sequencing used peripheral blood. The receptors here all came from a man aged 60 to 69 with acute or convalescent COVID-19.

The genes are TRBV5-6 and TRBJ2-1; D is undetermined. From germline, CDR1 is SGHDT and CDR2 YYEEEE. This CDR3 is built from 12 residues. V was trimmed by 3 bases and J by 7 bases, leaving 8 bases between them. The CDR3 protein is CASSSGWNEQFF. CDR3 sequence (DNA): TGTGCCAGCAGCTCAGGTTGGAATGAGCAGTTCTTC. The full variable domain, its missing parts supplied by reference TRBV5-6 and TRBJ2-1, is DAGVTQSPTHLIKTRGQQVTLRCSPKSGHDTVSWYQQALGQGPQFIFQYYEEEERQRGNFPDRFSGHQFPNYSSELNVNALLLGDSALYLCASSSGWNEQFFGPGTRLTVL.

This chain links TRBV10-1 with TRBJ1-4; no firm D call. V lost 3 bases and J lost 6, with 8 bases in between. From germline, CDR1 is WNHNN and CDR2 SYGVQD (reference sequence). This CDR3 contains 13 residues. This CDR3 reads CASSEFGDEKLFF. The CDR3, as DNA: TGCGCCAGCAGTGAATTCGGGGATGAAAAACTGTTTTTT.

The gene calls are TRBV27 and TRBJ2-1; 9 bases are a match to TRBD2. This CDR3 has 15 residues. Germline CDR1 reads MNHEY; CDR2 reads SMNVEV (reference sequence). V dropped 6 bases and J dropped 1; count of bases not matched to a gene: 4. In DNA, the CDR3 is TGTGCCAGCAGAAGAGCGGGAGGTTCCTACAATGAGCAGTTCTTC. This gives the protein CASRRAGGSYNEQFF.

The J gene is TRBJ2-1, the V gene TRBV6-2 or TRBV6-3; no reliable D call. CDR1 and CDR2 from the germline V gene are MNHEY and SVGEGT. The CDR3 is 14 amino acids. V lost 0 bases to trimming and J lost 7 bases, with 10 bases between them. CDR3 residues: CASSYSFKRNEQFF. The CDR3 DNA reads as TGTGCCAGCAGTTACTCATTTAAGAGGAATGAGCAGTTCTTC.

This clone occurred once. CDR3 nucleotide sequence: TGTGCCAGTAGTATAACGGCCGGGAGGAGCAATCAGCCCCAGCATTTT. Translating gives CASSITAGRSNQPQHF. The chain combines TRBV19 with TRBJ1-5; D gene ambiguous. Trimming removed 2 bases from V and 1 base from J, with 12 bases in between. Germline V lookup: CDR1 LNHDA, CDR2 SQIVND (reference sequence). CDR3 length equals 16 residues.